What follows are 7 T cell receptor beta chains derived from one specimen sequenced in a study of cytomegalovirus exposure and HLA in healthy donors. The PCR had 60 Vbeta and 13 Jbeta primers. Profiled with immunoSEQ multiplex PCR; TCRdb holds only in-frame clones, not every one. The sample holds 100,000 to 120,000 clones, approximately 80% seen once. The material sequenced was PBMCs. These receptors all stem from a man aged 25-45 years in good health and CMV-seronegative.

The chain couples TRBV4-1 to TRBJ1-6; D perhaps matches TRBD1 (5 bases). Germline CDR1 MGHRA, CDR2 YSYEKL. V lost 0 bases and J lost 9, with 12 bases in between. The CDR3 totals 15 residues. This CDR3 is CASSQDPAGSSPLHF. CDR3 nucleotides: TGCGCCAGCAGCCAAGATCCGGCAGGGTCTTCACCCCTCCACTTT.

Comment on this clone: The identical CDR3 is also encoded by other nucleotide sequences in the sample. V gene TRBV25-1 combines with J gene TRBJ1-4, with D possibly TRBD1 on 5 matching bases. The CDR3 runs to 15 residues. V lost 1 base and J lost 3, with 9 bases in between. Germline assignment: CDR1 MGHDK and CDR2 SYGVNS. CDR3 loop: CASSESGVSNEKLFF. CDR3 bases: TGTGCCAGCAGTGAATCGGGGGTTTCTAATGAAAAACTGTTTTTT. Filled out from reference TRBV25-1 and TRBJ1-4, the complete variable domain reads EADIYQTPRYLVIGTGKKITLECSQTMGHDKMYWYQQDPGMELHLIHYSYGVNSTEKGDLSSESTVSRIRTEHFPLTLESARPSHTSQYLCASSESGVSNEKLFFGSGTQLSVL.

The J gene is TRBJ1-3, the V gene TRBV5-4; D is possibly TRBD1 (5 bases). The germline V gene has CDR1 SGHNT and CDR2 YYREEE (reference sequence). The CDR3 sequence is 16 residues long. Between the trimmed V and J ends, which lost 1 base and 3 bases, there was a span of 14 bases. In nucleotides, the CDR3 is TGTGCCAGCAGCTTGACTCCCAGGGAGGGTGGAAACACCATATATTTT. Its protein product is CASSLTPREGGNTIYF.

J is TRBJ2-6 and V is TRBV5-4; D is unresolved. The CDR3 is made up of 18 amino acids. Trimming left V 0 bases short and J 0 bases short, with 13 bases between. CDR1 and CDR2 from the germline V gene are SGHNT and YYREEE (reference sequence). For the CDR3, the DNA is TGTGCCAGCAGCTTGGCGGTTATAGTTAACTCTGGGGCCAACGTCCTGACTTTC. Translation gives CASSLAVIVNSGANVLTF.

This rearrangement joins TRBV25-1 to TRBJ1-1; possible D gene TRBD1, 5 bases. CDR3 length: 13 amino acids. With 7 bases removed from V and 3 bases from J, the gap between germline ends came to 12 bases. Germline CDR1 MGHDK, CDR2 SYGVNS. The CDR3 spells CASIMGGDTEAFF. DNA for the CDR3: TGTGCCAGCATCATGGGGGGGGACACTGAAGCTTTCTTT.

This chain joins TRBV6-5 and TRBJ1-5, with TRBD1 matching 8 bases. This CDR3 is built from 14 residues. Germline V CDR1 and CDR2: MNHEY, SVGAGI. V lost 2 bases and J lost 7; bases outside the gene matches: 4. The CDR3 bases are TGTGCCAGCAGTTACGACAGGGGAGGACAGCCCCAGCATTTT. This encodes CASSYDRGGQPQHF.

The chain employs TRBV4-2 and TRBJ2-7; weak D call: TRBD1 (5 bases). Trimming removed 0 bases at V and 0 bases at J, with 9 bases between. Germline V lookup: CDR1 LGHNA, CDR2 YNFKEQ. This CDR3 region has 15 residues. CDR3 coding DNA: TGTGCCAGCAGCCAAGAAGACAGAATCTCCTACGAGCAGTACTTC. This translates into CASSQEDRISYEQYF.